This record covers a single TCR beta chain. This entry comes from a study of blood T cells in healthy people across ages. Whole-study context: Every two T cells gave about one barcoded beta molecule via template switching.

The germline V gene has CDR1 SGHRS and CDR2 YFSETQ. Losses at the gene ends were 0 bases for V and 2 bases for J; bases not matched to a gene: 14. The CDR3 runs 18 residues. Primed by a sample-barcoded 5' primer and a J-beta primer mix, a second PCR proceeded for roughly 7 to 12 cycles. Sequencing yielded, for each sample, at least 2.5 million paired-end reads carrying CDR3. TCRdb redid the calling of the 5' RACE reads with MiXCR, one entry per CDR3 protein. Here the sample spans about 1.4 million distinct CDR3 sequences, 59% being singletons. The sequencing input was blood. The source is a man younger than 35 in good health. The rearrangement links TRBV5-1 to TRBJ2-7; 7 bases fit TRBD2. The DNA of the CDR3 is TGCGCCAGCAGCTTGGTCCCCCTCGGGGGGAACGCTGCCTACGAGCAGTACTTC. Its translation: CASSLVPLGGNAAYEQYF.